This TCR beta chain was found in a study of PD-1 blockade in classical Hodgkin lymphoma. The wider study: The patients were dosed with nivolumab 3 mg/kg, infused intravenously every 2 weeks.

Every patient had relapsed following autologous stem cell transplantation, and cohorts differed in brentuximab vedotin exposure. Reported best responses ranged across complete response, partial response or progressive disease. Note on this clone: The target antigen is unknown.

Trimming cost V 1 base and J 2 bases, with 14 bases left between them. From germline, CDR1 is SGHAT and CDR2 FQNNGV. The CDR3 is made up of 16 amino acids. Using immunoSEQ multiplex PCR, the repertoire was profiled, and TCRdb retains in-frame clones only, with some absent. The data hold around 19,000 clones, with roughly 88% observed a single time. General study points: According to reports, newly diagnosed patients had lower baseline TCR diversity than healthy donors, and relapsed/refractory patients had lower baseline TCR diversity still. A significant rise in TCR diversity was seen by C4D1 for CD4+ cells but not for CD8+ cells.

This clonotype was obtained from a human donor with classical Hodgkin lymphoma. The V and J genes are TRBV11-2 and TRBJ1-2; D is possibly TRBD1 (6 bases). Material: peripheral blood mononuclear cells (PBMCs), obtained before the second cycle of nivolumab. The CDR3 sequence: CASSLASGTQNYGYTF. The DNA of the CDR3 is TGTGCCAGCAGCTTAGCCTCTGGGACACAGAACTATGGCTACACCTTC.